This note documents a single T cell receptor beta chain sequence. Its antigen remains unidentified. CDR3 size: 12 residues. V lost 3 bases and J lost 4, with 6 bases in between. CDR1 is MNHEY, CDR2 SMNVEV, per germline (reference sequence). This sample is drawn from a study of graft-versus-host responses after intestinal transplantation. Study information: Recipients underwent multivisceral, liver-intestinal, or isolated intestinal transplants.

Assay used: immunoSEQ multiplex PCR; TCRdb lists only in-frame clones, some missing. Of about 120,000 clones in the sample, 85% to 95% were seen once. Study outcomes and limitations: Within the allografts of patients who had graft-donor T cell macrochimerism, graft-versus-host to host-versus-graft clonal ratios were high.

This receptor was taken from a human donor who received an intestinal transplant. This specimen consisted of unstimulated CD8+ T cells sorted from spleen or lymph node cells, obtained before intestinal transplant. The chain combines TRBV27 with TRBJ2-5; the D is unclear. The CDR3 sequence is CASSLVGETQYF. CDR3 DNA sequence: TGTGCCAGCAGTTTGGTTGGAGAGACCCAGTACTTC.